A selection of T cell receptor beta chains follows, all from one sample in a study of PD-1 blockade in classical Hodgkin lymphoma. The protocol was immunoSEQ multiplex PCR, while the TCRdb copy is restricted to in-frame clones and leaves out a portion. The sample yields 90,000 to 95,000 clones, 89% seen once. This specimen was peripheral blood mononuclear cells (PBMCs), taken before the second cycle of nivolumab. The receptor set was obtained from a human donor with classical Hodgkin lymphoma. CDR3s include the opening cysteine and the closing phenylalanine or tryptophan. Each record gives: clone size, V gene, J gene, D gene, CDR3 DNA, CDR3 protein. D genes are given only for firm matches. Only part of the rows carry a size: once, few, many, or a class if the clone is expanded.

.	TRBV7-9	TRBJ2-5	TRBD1	TGTGCCAGCAGCCCGGACAGGGGATGGGAGACCCAGTACTTC	CASSPDRGWETQYF
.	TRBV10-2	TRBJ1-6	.	TGCGCCAGCAGTGAGGACCCCAGGGAGAAGGCCCACTTT	CASSEDPREKAHF
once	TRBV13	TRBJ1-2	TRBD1	TGTGCCAGCAGGAAGGACAGGATCCGAGGGGGGAATAACTATGGCTACACCTTC	CASRKDRIRGGNNYGYTF
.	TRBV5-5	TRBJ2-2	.	TGTGCCAGCAGCTTGTTGGTTAGGACCGGGGAGCTGTTTTTT	CASSLLVRTGELFF
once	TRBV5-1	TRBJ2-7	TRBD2	TGCGCCAGCAGCTTGGCTACTAGCGGGATATACGAGCAGTACTTC	CASSLATSGIYEQYF
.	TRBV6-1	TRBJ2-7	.	TGTGCCAGCGGAGGCTACGAGCAGTACTTC	CASGGYEQYF
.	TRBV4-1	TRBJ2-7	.	TGCGCCAGCAGCCAAGATCCGGAAGAATCCTACGAGCAGTACTTC	CASSQDPEESYEQYF
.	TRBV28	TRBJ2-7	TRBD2	TGTGCCAGCAGTTTAGAAGCGGGAGAGCAGTACTTC	CASSLEAGEQYF
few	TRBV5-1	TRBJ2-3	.	TGCGCCAGCAGCTTGGGGGGGCTTGACACAGATACGCAGTATTTT	CASSLGGLDTDTQYF
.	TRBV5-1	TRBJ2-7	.	TGCGCCAGCAGCTTGGGTTTTGTTCCAGCGTGGGTCTACGAGCAGTACTTC	CASSLGFVPAWVYEQYF
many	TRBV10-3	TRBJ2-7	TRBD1	TGTGCCATCGCTGGGACAGGGGATTACGAGCAGTACTTC	CAIAGTGDYEQYF
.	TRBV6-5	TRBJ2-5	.	TGTGCCAGCAGTTACTCCCAATTAGAGACCCAGTACTTC	CASSYSQLETQYF
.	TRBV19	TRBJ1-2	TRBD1	TGTGCCAGTAGTTTTCCAAGGGACAGGGGTAACTATGGCTACACCTTC	CASSFPRDRGNYGYTF
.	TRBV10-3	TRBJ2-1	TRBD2	TGTGCCATCAGCGGGACTAGCGGGAGCAGGGGCTCCTACAATGAGCAGTTCTTC	CAISGTSGSRGSYNEQFF
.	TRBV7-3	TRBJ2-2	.	TGTGCCAGCAGCTACAGTAACACCGGGGAGCTGTTTTTT	CASSYSNTGELFF
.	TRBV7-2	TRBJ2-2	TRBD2	TGTGCCAGCAGCAGCCTGAGCGGGAGACGGACCGGGGAGCTGTTTTTT	CASSSLSGRRTGELFF
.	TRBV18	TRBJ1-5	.	TGTGCCAGCTCAGCCCAGAGGGGCAATCAGCCCCAGCATTTT	CASSAQRGNQPQHF
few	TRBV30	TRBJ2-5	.	TGTGCCTGGACCCTGGTACACAACCAAGAGACCCAGTACTTC	CAWTLVHNQETQYF
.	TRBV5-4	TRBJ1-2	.	TGTGCCAGCAGCCAAACGGCTTACAATGGACAGATATTAAACTATGGCTACACCTTC	CASSQTAYNGQILNYGYTF
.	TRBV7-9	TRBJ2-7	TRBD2	TGTGCCAGCAGCCCAGGACTAGCGGGGTTGGAGCAGTACTTC	CASSPGLAGLEQYF
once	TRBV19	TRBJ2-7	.	TGTGCCAGTAGTACCTATCGGCAGGGGAACTCCTACGAGCAGTACTTC	CASSTYRQGNSYEQYF
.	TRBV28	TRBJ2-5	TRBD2	TGTGCCAGCAGTTCCCGGACTAGCGGGAGTGAGACCCAGTACTTC	CASSSRTSGSETQYF
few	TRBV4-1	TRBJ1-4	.	TGCGCCAGCAGCCAGGGAGGGGAAAAACTGTTTTTT	CASSQGGEKLFF
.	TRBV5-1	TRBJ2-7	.	TGCGCCAGCAGCTTTTCGGTAGGAAACTACGAGCAGTACTTC	CASSFSVGNYEQYF
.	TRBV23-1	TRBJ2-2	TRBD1	TGCGCCAGCAGTCGCTATAGTAACCGGGACAGGTCACCCGGGGAGCTGTTTTTT	CASSRYSNRDRSPGELFF
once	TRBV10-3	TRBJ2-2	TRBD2	TGTGCCATCATGGGGGGCCCCGAAGGGACTAGGTACACCGGGGAGCTGTTTTTT	CAIMGGPEGTRYTGELFF
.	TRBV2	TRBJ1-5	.	TGTGCCAGCAGTGAAGTTCCTGGACAGCTTCTTAGCAATCAGCCCCAGCATTTT	CASSEVPGQLLSNQPQHF
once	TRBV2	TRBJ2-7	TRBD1	TGTGCCAGCAGTGGGACACAGGGGCTGTGGGCCTACGAGCAGTACTTC	CASSGTQGLWAYEQYF
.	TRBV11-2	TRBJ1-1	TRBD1	TGTGCCAGCAGCTTAGTGCCCCACAGGGACAGACCTGAAGCTTTCTTT	CASSLVPHRDRPEAFF
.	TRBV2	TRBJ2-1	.	TGTGCCAGCAGTGAATGGGCTGCATATAGCTCCTACAATGAGCAGTTCTTC	CASSEWAAYSSYNEQFF
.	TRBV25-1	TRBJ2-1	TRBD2	TGTGCCAGCAGGTACCTAGCGGATGAGCAGTTCTTC	CASRYLADEQFF
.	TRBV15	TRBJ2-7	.	TGTGCCACCAGCAGAGTGGAGGGCTACGAGCAGTACTTC	CATSRVEGYEQYF
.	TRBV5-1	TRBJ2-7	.	TGCGCCAGCAGCTTGGTTAGTAGCTCCTACGAGCAGTACTTC	CASSLVSSSYEQYF
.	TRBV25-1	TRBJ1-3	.	TGTGCCAGCAGCCAACTGATGGGAAACACCATATATTTT	CASSQLMGNTIYF
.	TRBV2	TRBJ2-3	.	TGTGCCAGCAGGGAGTTCGGGAAGGTACGCACAGATACGCAGTATTTT	CASREFGKVRTDTQYF
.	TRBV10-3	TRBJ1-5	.	TGTGCCATCAGTGAGTTCAATCAGCCCCAGCATTTT	CAISEFNQPQHF
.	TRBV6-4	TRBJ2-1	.	TGTGCCAGCAGTTCCCAGGTGGCGAGCAATGAGCAGTTCTTC	CASSSQVASNEQFF
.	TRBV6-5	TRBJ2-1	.	TGTGCCAGCAGTTACACGGTGGGGGCGCAGGTAGATGAGCAGTTCTTC	CASSYTVGAQVDEQFF
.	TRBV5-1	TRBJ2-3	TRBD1	TGCGCCAGCAGCTCGGACAGGGCGGGGGATACGCAGTATTTT	CASSSDRAGDTQYF
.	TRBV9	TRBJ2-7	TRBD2	TGTGCCAGCAGCGTAGAACCGGGACTATACGAGCAGTACTTC	CASSVEPGLYEQYF
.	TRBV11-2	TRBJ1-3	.	TGTGCCAGCAGCTTAGACAGGGCTGGAAACACCATATATTTT	CASSLDRAGNTIYF
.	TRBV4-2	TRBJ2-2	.	TGTGCCAGCAGCCAAGCCAGGGACACCGGGGAGCTGTTTTTT	CASSQARDTGELFF
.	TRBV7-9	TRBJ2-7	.	TGTGCCAGCAGCTTATCCTACGAGCAGTACTTC	CASSLSYEQYF
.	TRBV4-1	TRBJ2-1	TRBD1	TGCGCCAGCAGCCCCGGACAGGCGAACAATGAGCAGTTCTTC	CASSPGQANNEQFF
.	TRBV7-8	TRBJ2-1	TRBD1	TGTGCCAGCAGCTTACGGACAGGGGGTGCTTTTTTCTCCTACAATGAGCAGTTCTTC	CASSLRTGGAFFSYNEQFF
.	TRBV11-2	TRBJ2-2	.	TGTGCCAGCAGCTTCTCCAGTCCCGGGGAGCTGTTTTTT	CASSFSSPGELFF
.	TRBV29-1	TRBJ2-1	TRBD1	TGCAGCGTATGGGGACCGTCGCAGGGGGCCTACAATGAGCAGTTCTTC	CSVWGPSQGAYNEQFF
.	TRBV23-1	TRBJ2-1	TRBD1	TGCGCCAGCAGTTGGGGAGGACAGGGGGCTAGTAATGAGCAGTTCTTC	CASSWGGQGASNEQFF